This T cell receptor beta chain was obtained from a study of T cells in Graves' hyperthyroidism and ophthalmopathy. The study, taken as a whole, reports: The authors' 13 V-J model separated ophthalmopathy from stable hyperthyroidism.

Germline trimming cut 4 bases from V and 1 base from J; bases unmatched to any gene: 4. Germline CDR1 is LGHDT and CDR2 is YNNKEL (reference sequence). CDR3 length equals 15 residues. Patients aged 18 to 65 had newly diagnosed hyperthyroidism that had lasted under 2 months. Diagnostic assessment was based on clinical symptoms, serum thyroxine and TRAb, thyroid ultrasound and orbital computed tomography. Blood dates from first hyperthyroidism diagnosis, before any ophthalmopathy symptoms. Ten or more counts support this clonotype. The target antigen is unknown. The TCR beta CDR3 regions underwent amplification using RNA transcripts as the source. Using the HTBI primer set, a first-round RT-PCR was run on the TCR CDR3. Each CDR3 protein gets one entry after TCRdb re-called the multiplex PCR reads with MiXCR. The sample yields 550,000 to 650,000 distinct CDR3 sequences, approximately 15% seen once.

Material for sequencing was blood. The origin of this receptor is a woman aged 25 to 39 with Graves' hyperthyroidism that later progressed to Graves' ophthalmopathy. The rearrangement uses TRBV3-1 and TRBJ1-1, with 9 bases matching TRBD1. This chain's CDR3 is CASSPGTGRNTEAFF. The CDR3 nucleotides read TGTGCCAGCAGCCCCGGGACAGGGAGGAACACTGAAGCTTTCTTT.